The source of this TCR beta chain is a study of T-cell memory formation after mild COVID-19. Findings and limits, study-wide: Within pre-infection memory, some responding clones were found, suggesting cross-reactive memory joined. Confirmation was lacking for SARS-CoV-2 specificity of second-wave clones that peaked on day 37. Shrinking CD4+ clones resided mostly in CM and EM, and CD8+ ones in EMRA.

On this clonotype itself: Its target is not known.

Employing constant-segment primers, 5'RACE generated TCR alpha and TCR beta cDNA libraries bearing sample barcodes and UMIs. TCRdb fed the 5' RACE reads into MiXCR, producing one record per CDR3 protein. The data hold approximately 350,000 distinct CDR3 sequences, with 10% to 15% observed a single time. From germline, CDR1 is DFQATT and CDR2 SNEGSKA (reference sequence). This CDR3 is 15 amino acids long. V shed 1 base and J shed 3 bases, with 16 bases lying between them. The V gene is TRBV20-1, the J gene TRBJ2-7, with D perhaps matching TRBD1 (6 bases). Sequencing was performed on PBMCs or a T cell subset sorted from them (not recorded which). This clonotype was sampled from a man younger than 30 who had mild COVID-19 (a few samples of this study predate the infection). Cell type and time point are not known. The CDR3 spells CSARVDRDIDYEQYF. CDR3 bases: TGCAGTGCTAGAGTCGACCGGGACATCGACTACGAGCAGTACTTC.